The sequence of this T cell receptor (beta chain) was determined in a study of immunodeficiency (dated by TCRdb to between 2018 and 2020). For the wider study: Repertoire analysis was performed to search for VDJ recombination defects and oligoclonality.

General study outcomes and caveats: Based on top-100 and total clonotype frequencies, severe oligoclonality showed up in patient CD8+ T cells, whereas patient CD4+ T cells did not show severe oligoclonality. In entropy comparisons, n=3 (open circles) was shown for patients versus healthy controls, and a thymic development effect was only suggested as possible. Relative to control CD8+ T cells, CD8+ T cells from patients had restricted TRB V-J pairing and a lower productive entropy.

Genomic DNA was isolated using the QIAamp DNA Blood Mini Kit and then sent out for immunoSEQ repertoire analysis. A standard quantity of genomic DNA template was used for amplification of CDR3 regions by multiplex PCR. The PCR products underwent sequencing on an Illumina platform. The source study handled its data this way. Sequences were aligned to a reference, with V, D and J gene definitions taken from IMGT. A nearest-neighbor clustering algorithm merged closely related sequences to remove PCR and sequencing errors. V, D and J usage in productive unique and total sequences was analyzed using ImmunoSEQ Analyzer tools and R version 3.6.1. This is the immuneACCESS table as TCRdb keeps it, with only in-frame sequences that have V and J called. A part of the clones is gone; compared with another copy, unresolved V genes explain less than half, and the rest is unexplained. The V and J calls and the clone size are those of that table, but D and trimming were determined from the DNA. Present in this sample are several thousand clones, roughly 90% of which were seen just once. The leading ten clones occupy 12% of the sample.

Details on this clone: Its antigen is not yet known. No much larger clonotype is one base removed from it; base qualities were not supplied.

Before TCR sequencing, CD3+CD8+ T cells were sorted out of fresh PBMCs. The junction carries 6 bases between V and J, which are trimmed by 1 base and 2 bases respectively. From a lookup of the germline V gene, CDR1 and CDR2 are SGHDN and FVKESK. From the cysteine up to the phenylalanine, the CDR3 has a length of 13 residues. The CDR3 DNA has 39 bases and is translated from base 1. Recombination linked TRBV14 to TRBJ2-7, with the D gene call left open. This sequence was found in a human donor in good health. The sample comprised CD8+ T cells from blood. This receptor carries the CDR3 CASSQGRAYEQYF. The DNA sequence is as follows: TGTGCCAGCAGCCAAGGTCGGGCCTACGAGCAGTACTTC.